The 18 T cell receptor beta chains listed next were all sequenced from one sample in a study of blood T cell repertoires in COVID-19. Some clones are missing from TCRdb's copy, which holds only in-frame ones; the method was immunoSEQ multiplex PCR. The table has under 300,000 clones, roughly 85% seen once. Input material: peripheral blood. These receptors came from a man aged 55 to 70 who had recovered from COVID-19.

The chain carries TRBV27 and TRBJ1-2; D ambiguous. The CDR3 runs 15 residues. In germline, CDR1 is MNHEY, CDR2 SMNVEV (reference sequence). Trimming stripped 2 bases from V and 2 bases from J, with 12 bases between. This CDR3 is CASSLVRGRNYGYTF. The DNA for the CDR3 is TGTGCCAGCAGTTTAGTTCGAGGGCGGAACTATGGCTACACCTTC.

The gene calls are TRBV27 and TRBJ2-1; tentatively, D is TRBD1 (5 bases). The CDR3 is made up of 15 amino acids. In germline, CDR1 is MNHEY, CDR2 SMNVEV (reference sequence). V gave up 4 bases and J gave up 0 bases, with 10 bases separating them. The CDR3 nucleotides read TGTGCCAGCAGTTCGACAGCTAGCTCCTACAATGAGCAGTTCTTC. Its translation is CASSSTASSYNEQFF.

The V call is TRBV6-5, the J call TRBJ2-3, with unresolved D. CDR1 is MNHEY, CDR2 SVGAGI, per germline. The CDR3 extends over 12 amino acids. CDR3 region: CTVADLTDTQYF. The CDR3 nucleotides read TGTACGGTCGCGGATTTAACAGATACGCAGTATTTT.

The genes are TRBV4-2 and TRBJ2-1; 8 nucleotides agree with TRBD1. V dropped 1 base and J dropped 4; count of bases not matched to a gene: 18. Germline lookup yields CDR1 LGHNA and CDR2 YNFKEQ. The CDR3 is 20 residues long. CDR3 sequence reads: CASSQVMTGTGETIYNEQFF. In DNA form, the CDR3 reads TGTGCCAGCAGCCAAGTCATGACCGGGACAGGTGAAACCATTTACAATGAGCAGTTCTTC.

The table lists this clone with a count of one. The rearrangement joins TRBV3-1 (or the pseudogene TRBV3-2) to TRBJ2-2; possibly TRBD1 for D (5 bases). The germline V and J ends were trimmed by 7 bases and 3 bases, with 12 bases remaining between them. Germline CDR1 LGHDT, CDR2 YNNKEL (reference sequence). The CDR3 runs to 14 residues. The CDR3 here is CASTKMGHTGELFF. The CDR3 DNA is TGTGCCAGCACCAAGATGGGGCACACCGGGGAGCTGTTTTTT.

This clone is a singleton in its sample. V and J are TRBV7-2 and TRBJ2-1; no clear D. Germline lookup yields CDR1 SGHTA and CDR2 FQGNSA. V shed 2 bases and J shed 8 bases, with 16 bases lying between them. The CDR3 is made up of 15 amino acids. The CDR3 here is CASSLNLIPSDEQFF. CDR3 sequence (DNA): TGTGCCAGCAGCTTAAATTTGATCCCCAGCGATGAGCAGTTCTTC.

This chain connects TRBV4-1 to TRBJ2-7; a weak D match, TRBD1 (5 bases). This CDR3 is 15 amino acids long. Trimming removed 1 base from V and 6 bases from J, with 16 bases in between. The germline CDR1 and CDR2 sequences are MGHRA and YSYEKL. The CDR3 nucleotides are TGCGCCAGCAGCCAAGTAGGGGCAGGGAATCGCGAGCAGTACTTC. Its translation is CASSQVGAGNREQYF.

In this sample, this clone turned up once. The chain employs TRBV4-2 and TRBJ1-2, with D perhaps matching TRBD1 (6 bases). Germline V gives CDR1 LGHNA, CDR2 YNFKEQ. The germline V and J ends were trimmed by 0 bases and 2 bases, with 10 bases remaining between them. There are 15 residues in the CDR3. The DNA of the CDR3 is TGTGCCAGCAGCCAAGAAGGCGGACAGAACTATGGCTACACCTTC. Translating it yields CASSQEGGQNYGYTF.

The chain joins TRBV29-1 to TRBJ2-1; D possibly corresponds to TRBD1 (6 bases). Per the germline V gene, CDR1 is SQVTM and CDR2 is ANQGSEA. This CDR3 region has 13 residues. Between the trimmed V and J ends, which lost 6 bases and 12 bases, there was a span of 21 bases. Here the CDR3 reads CSVTLDSPGWQFF. The CDR3, as DNA: TGCAGCGTCACCCTGGACAGCCCAGGGTGGCAGTTCTTC.

The chain combines TRBV6-1 with TRBJ1-5; TRBD1 agrees at 8 bases. Trimming took 4 bases from V and 7 from J; bases not matched to a gene: 12. The CDR3 spans 16 residues. In germline, CDR1 is MNHNS, CDR2 SASEGT. In DNA form, the CDR3 reads TGTGCCAGCAGTGTTGCTGGACAGGGTATAGGGCAGCCCCAGCATTTT. This gives the protein CASSVAGQGIGQPQHF.

The sample holds a few counts of this clone. Other DNA sequences within the sample encode an identical CDR3. This sequence joins TRBV18 and TRBJ1-1, with 8 bases matching TRBD1. This CDR3 spans 13 amino acids. V trimming: 6 bases; J trimming: 1 base; junction bases outside the gene matches: 1. In germline, CDR1 is KGHSH, CDR2 LQKENI. CDR3 sequence: CASSGQGNTEAFF. The CDR3 DNA sequence: TGTGCCAGCTCCGGACAGGGGAACACTGAAGCTTTCTTT.

The rearrangement uses TRBV7-2 and TRBJ2-7; D is perhaps TRBD1 (5 bases). Germline V gene data show CDR1 as SGHTA and CDR2 as FQGNSA. The CDR3 has 14 residues. Trimming removed 2 bases at V and 2 bases at J, with 10 bases between. The CDR3 spells CASSLQGRTYEQYF. The DNA of the CDR3 is TGTGCCAGCAGCTTACAGGGCCGAACCTACGAGCAGTACTTC.

The genes are TRBV5-1 and TRBJ2-5, with 7 bases fitting TRBD1. The J segment lost 5 bases and the V segment lost 4 bases, leaving 8 bases of the junction unmatched. Germline values: CDR1 SGHRS, CDR2 YFSETQ. This CDR3 spans 14 amino acids. The CDR3 loop is CASSTGQVGETQYF. Here the CDR3 DNA reads TGCGCCAGCAGCACCGGACAGGTTGGTGAGACCCAGTACTTC. Combining the CDR3 with reference TRBV5-1 and TRBJ2-5 gives the whole variable domain KAGVTQTPRYLIKTRGQQVTLSCSPISGHRSVSWYQQTPGQGLQFLFEYFSETQRNKGNFPGRFSGRQFSNSRSEMNVSTLELGDSALYLCASSTGQVGETQYFGPGTRLLVL.

The rearrangement joins TRBV5-4 to TRBJ2-5; a possible D gene is TRBD2 (7 bases). CDR1 SGHNT and CDR2 YYREEE come from the germline V gene (reference sequence). The V gene lost 5 bases and the J gene lost 4 bases, with 18 bases spanning the gap. This CDR3 spans 15 amino acids. CDR3 DNA sequence: TGTGCCAGCAGACCCGCGGGGGAGGGGGGAGAGACCCAGTACTTC. Its translation: CASRPAGEGGETQYF.

The rearrangement joins TRBV30 to TRBJ1-2; D is ambiguous. The V end was cut by 5 bases, the J end by 4 bases, with 11 bases between. CDR1 is GTSNPN, CDR2 SVGIG, per germline (reference sequence). The CDR3 is made up of 12 amino acids. For the CDR3, the DNA is TGTGCCTGGGGAGACACCCGCTATGGCTACACCTTC. It is translated as CAWGDTRYGYTF.

The rearrangement links TRBV27 to TRBJ1-6; tentatively, D is TRBD1 (5 bases). CDR1 is MNHEY and CDR2 is SMNVEV in the germline V gene (reference sequence). The CDR3 contains 15 residues. V lost 4 bases and J 6 bases, leaving 13 bases between the germline ends. The CDR3, as DNA: TGTGCCAGCAGTTCTCTGAACAGGCTTAATTCACCCCTCCACTTT. It yields the protein CASSSLNRLNSPLHF.

CDR3 loop: CAWNRGLWTEAFF. The CDR3 DNA reads as TGTGCCTGGAATAGGGGGCTGTGGACTGAAGCTTTCTTT. The chain employs TRBV30 and TRBJ1-1; 7 bases fit TRBD1. The CDR3 extends over 13 amino acids. J gave up 5 bases and V 4 bases, and 7 bases lay outside the gene matches. Germline V gene data show CDR1 as GTSNPN and CDR2 as SVGIG (reference sequence). Full variable domain (missing parts from reference TRBV30 and TRBJ1-1): SQTIHQWPATLVQPVGSPLSLECTVEGTSNPNLYWYRQAAGRGLQLLFYSVGIGQISSEVPQNLSASRPQDRQFILSSKKLLLSDSGFYLCAWNRGLWTEAFFGQGTRLTVV.

V usage is TRBV30 and J usage is TRBJ1-6; 10 bases line up with TRBD1. The CDR3 is 14 residues long. Germline V lookup: CDR1 GTSNPN, CDR2 SVGIG (reference sequence). The V and J ends lost 5 bases and 10 bases, in that order; junction bases with no gene match: 8. CDR3 loop: CAWQGTGETSPLHF. In nucleotides, the CDR3 is TGTGCCTGGCAAGGGACAGGGGAAACGTCACCCCTCCACTTT.